This T cell receptor beta chain was obtained from a study of T cell clonotyping in hematopoietic cell transplantation. Study outcomes and limitations: Higher Inverse Simpson Index values in graft donor and pretransplant recipient predicted broader posttransplant TCR diversity.

The CDR3 length is 12 residues. The ends were cut back, 7 bases at V and 2 bases at J, with 7 bases in the middle. The V gene's germline CDR1 is SGHTA and CDR2 FQGNSA. A word on this clone: Its antigen is not known.

The method was immunoSEQ multiplex PCR; TCRdb's version includes in-frame clones alone and lacks a portion of them. The table has roughly 13,000 clones, 75% to 95% seen once; the top ten hold roughly 1.2%. This TCR derives from a young man in good health. Some clones in this sample may be carry-over from other donors' samples. This chain uses TRBV7-2 with TRBJ2-3; no clear D gene. Sequencing input: peripheral blood mononuclear cells. The CDR3: CASKPYTDTQYF. In DNA, the CDR3 is TGTGCCAGCAAGCCCTACACAGATACGCAGTATTTT.